The clone carrying this T cell receptor beta chain came up a few times. Its antigen is still unknown. Generated by immunoSEQ multiplex PCR, the TCRdb table keeps only in-frame clones and is missing some. Seen here are approximately 150,000 clones, around 90% observed once, and the top ten hold roughly 4.3%. The sample belongs to a study of cytomegalovirus exposure and HLA in healthy donors. Study details: The 600 to 800 first-cohort repertoires shared a platform with the 110 or so validation repertoires, as reported in a later analysis. Findings and caveats of the study: Overall, under 200 TCR beta chains were annotated as cytomegalovirus-associated. Most TCR sequences were seen very rarely across donors, but some public TCRs occurred in many. A classifier reportedly called cytomegalovirus status with high sensitivity and specificity.

V lost 5 bases, J lost 2 bases, and 12 bases lay in between. The CDR3 contains 14 residues. In germline, CDR1 is SNHLY, CDR2 FYNNEI. V usage is TRBV2 and J usage is TRBJ1-2, with D possibly matching TRBD1 (6 bases). Sequenced sample: PBMCs. The clonotype was recovered from a young man in good health and CMV-seropositive. The CDR3 sequence is CASSRTGTNYGYTF. The CDR3 DNA reads TGTGCCAGCAGTAGAACAGGGACCAACTATGGCTACACCTTC.